Presented here are 11 T cell receptor beta chains from one specimen sequenced in a study of T cell changes during pregnancy in multiple sclerosis. This table comes from immunoSEQ multiplex PCR, and its TCRdb copy is limited to in-frame clones, with some not included. The data show 45,000 to 60,000 clones, about 92% seen once. This specimen was CD4+ T cells from peripheral blood mononuclear cells, taken in the third trimester of pregnancy. The origin of the receptors is a female donor with multiple sclerosis, enrolled in a pregnancy study.

The J gene is TRBJ2-2, the V gene TRBV4-2, with D perhaps matching TRBD2 (7 bases). Germline loops: CDR1 LGHNA, CDR2 YNFKEQ. The V end was cut by 1 base, the J end by 2 bases, with 14 bases between. There are 17 residues in the CDR3. The CDR3 protein is CASSQVGGQVNTGELFF. The CDR3 region has the DNA TGTGCCAGCAGCCAAGTCGGGGGGCAGGTCAACACCGGGGAGCTGTTTTTT.

V usage is TRBV29-1 and J usage is TRBJ2-5, with TRBD2 matching 7 bases. CDR1 is SQVTM and CDR2 is ANQGSEA in the germline V gene. V lost 7 bases to trimming and J lost 1 base; unmatched junction nucleotides: 3. The CDR3 spans 12 residues. The chain's CDR3 is CSGGGIQETQYF. CDR3 bases: TGCAGCGGGGGAGGGATCCAAGAGACCCAGTACTTC.

The chain employs TRBV6-1 and TRBJ1-4; no firm D call. Trimming removed 4 bases at V and 7 bases at J, with 10 bases between. This CDR3 region has 13 residues. Germline loops: CDR1 MNHNS, CDR2 SASEGT. CDR3 sequence reads: CASSGGSGEKLFF. The DNA of the CDR3 is TGTGCCAGCAGTGGAGGATCCGGTGAAAAACTGTTTTTT.

The V and J genes are TRBV5-4 and TRBJ2-4; D possibly corresponds to TRBD1 (5 bases). This CDR3 is built from 17 residues. The V gene's germline CDR1 is SGHNT and CDR2 YYREEE (reference sequence). V was cut by 1 base and J by 1 base, with 15 bases left in between. In DNA, the CDR3 is TGTGCCAGCAGCTTGTTAGACAGTGAGATCGCCAAAAACATTCAGTACTTC. It encodes CASSLLDSEIAKNIQYF.

The genes are TRBV7-8 and TRBJ2-7; 9 bases are a match to TRBD2. With V trimmed by 0 bases and J by 0 bases, 3 bases remained unmatched. Germline CDR1 reads SGHVS; CDR2 reads FQNEAQ. CDR3 size: 16 residues. In nucleotides, the CDR3 is TGTGCCAGCAGCTTAGCGAGACTAGCGGCCTCCTACGAGCAGTACTTC. Its protein product is CASSLARLAASYEQYF. Based on the CDR3 plus reference TRBV7-8 and TRBJ2-7, the full variable domain is GAGVSQSPRYKVAKRGQDVALRCDPISGHVSLFWYQQALGQGPEFLTYFQNEAQLDKSGLPSDRFFAERPEGSVSTLKIQRTQQEDSAVYLCASSLARLAASYEQYFGPGTRLTVT.

The chain links TRBV6-6 to TRBJ1-4, with 8 bases identical to TRBD1. The germline V gene encodes CDR1 MNHNY and CDR2 SVGAGI (reference sequence). The J segment lost 8 bases and the V segment lost 6 bases, leaving 2 bases of the junction unmatched. The CDR3 is made up of 12 amino acids. CDR3 coding DNA: TGTGCCAGCAGGTCAGGGGGCGAAAAACTGTTTTTT. It codes for CASRSGGEKLFF.

CDR3 sequence (DNA): TGTGCCAGTAGTATTACGGTGAACACTGAAGCTTTCTTT. This sequence encodes CASSITVNTEAFF. The V call is TRBV19, the J call TRBJ1-1, with no clear D. Trimming stripped 3 bases from V and 0 bases from J, with 5 bases between. This CDR3 is built from 13 residues. Germline V gene sequence: CDR1 LNHDA, CDR2 SQIVND (reference sequence).

The V and J genes are TRBV10-3 and TRBJ2-5; 8 bases line up with TRBD2. The length of the CDR3 is 13 residues. Per the germline V gene, CDR1 is ENHRY and CDR2 is SYGVKD. V lost 11 bases to trimming and J lost 3 bases; unmatched junction nucleotides: 8. The CDR3 DNA is TGTGCCGCATCGGGACTAGAGAAAGAGACCCAGTACTTC. Its translation is CAASGLEKETQYF.

This rearrangement joins TRBV10-3 to TRBJ2-7; perhaps TRBD1 as D (6 bases). This CDR3 spans 12 amino acids. The germline V and J ends were trimmed by 2 bases and 4 bases, with 6 bases remaining between them. Germline loops: CDR1 ENHRY, CDR2 SYGVKD. The CDR3 loop is CAISERGYEQYF. The DNA of the CDR3 is TGTGCCATCAGTGAGAGGGGGTACGAGCAGTACTTC.

This sequence joins TRBV18 and TRBJ2-5; 11 nucleotides match TRBD2. The CDR3 length is 17 residues. V lost 0 bases and J lost 2; bases outside the gene matches: 5. Looked up from germline, CDR1 is KGHSH and CDR2 is LQKENI. The CDR3 DNA follows: TGTGCCAGCTCACCACCGGGACTAGCGGTATTACAAGAGACCCAGTACTTC. This codes for CASSPPGLAVLQETQYF.

This sequence joins TRBV6-1 and TRBJ1-1, with 7 bases that match TRBD1. V was pared by 5 bases and J by 1 base, with 7 bases of the junction left unmatched. The germline V gene encodes CDR1 MNHNS and CDR2 SASEGT. The CDR3 runs to 15 residues. CDR3 in DNA: TGTGCCAGCAGTATCTGGACAGGAGAGAACACTGAAGCTTTCTTT. Protein sequence: CASSIWTGENTEAFF.